The 10 T cell receptor beta chains in this list originate from one sample, sequenced in a study of vaccination effects on CD4 cells after COVID-19. It was after 10 days of culture that CD4+ T cells were isolated. Two doses of BNT162b2 or mRNA-1273 vaccine were administered to participants. Antigens for these TCRs are unknown. The data were produced by immunoSEQ multiplex PCR, yet TCRdb's version contains in-frame clones alone and is incomplete. The sample carries some 47,000 clones, less than 85% recorded once. Specimen: CD4+ T cells from PBMCs cultured without peptide, collected after COVID-19 vaccination. These receptors all stem from a human donor who received a COVID-19 vaccine.

The rearrangement joins TRBV11-2 to TRBJ2-6; 9 nucleotides align to TRBD1. V shed 5 bases, J shed 6 bases, and the junction held 14 bases outside the gene matches. This CDR3 contains 18 residues. Germline assignment: CDR1 SGHAT and CDR2 FQNNGV. Here the CDR3 reads CASSHHRGRVGQANVLTF. The CDR3 region has the DNA TGTGCCAGCAGCCACCACAGGGGGCGCGTTGGTCAGGCCAACGTCCTGACTTTC. Drawing the rest from reference TRBV11-2 and TRBJ2-6, the complete variable domain is EAGVAQSPRYKIIEKRQSVAFWCNPISGHATLYWYQQILGQGPKLLIQFQNNGVVDDSQLPKDRFSAERLKGVDSTLKIQPAKLEDSAVYLCASSHHRGRVGQANVLTFGAGSRLTVL.

The chain carries TRBV6-5 and TRBJ2-3; TRBD2 matches 9 bases. This CDR3 spans 13 amino acids. Germline V gene lookup returns CDR1 MNHEY and CDR2 SVGAGI. Losses at the gene ends were 8 bases for V and 6 bases for J; bases not matched to a gene: 6. CDR3 nucleotide sequence: TGTGCCAGCGGCGCGGGGGGGCCTGATACGCAGTATTTT. Encoded protein: CASGAGGPDTQYF.

V gene TRBV15 combines with J gene TRBJ2-1; TRBD1 aligns across 7 bases. After removal of 0 bases from V and 5 bases from J, the junction contained 1 base not matched to a gene. This CDR3 is built from 14 residues. Germline V lookup: CDR1 LNHNV, CDR2 YYDKDF (reference sequence). The CDR3 region is CATSRDRGNNEQFF. CDR3 in DNA: TGTGCCACCAGCAGAGACAGGGGGAACAATGAGCAGTTCTTC.

Only a few counts were recorded for this clone. J is TRBJ2-7 and V is TRBV11-3; TRBD2 is a possible D gene (5 bases). The germline V and J ends were trimmed by 2 bases and 6 bases, with 8 bases remaining between them. Germline CDR1 and CDR2: SGHNT and YENEEA. The CDR3 is 12 amino acids. The CDR3 loop reads CASSLSGVEQYF. The CDR3 DNA reads as TGTGCCAGCAGCTTATCCGGGGTCGAGCAGTACTTC.

This rearrangement joins TRBV3-1 (or the pseudogene TRBV3-2) to TRBJ1-2; 7 nucleotides align to TRBD1. Per the germline V gene, CDR1 is LGHDT and CDR2 is YNNKEL (reference sequence). The CDR3 length is 14 residues. V trimming: 2 bases; J trimming: 4 bases; junction bases outside the gene matches: 4. The CDR3 DNA follows: TGTGCCAGCAGCCAACCAGGGGGTCTCTATGGCTACACCTTC. It specifies CASSQPGGLYGYTF.

The chain is built from TRBV7-6 and TRBJ2-1; 7 nucleotides align to TRBD2. This CDR3 spans 17 amino acids. CDR1 is SGHVS, CDR2 FNYEAQ, per germline. Unmatched junction bases numbered 9, after V lost 4 bases and J lost 0 bases. The CDR3 DNA reads as TGTGCCAGCAGCTACCAGAGTGGGAGGGCCTCCTACAATGAGCAGTTCTTC. Translated: CASSYQSGRASYNEQFF.

This clone was detected only a few times. The chain carries TRBV12-5 and TRBJ1-4; TRBD1 aligns across 9 bases. Germline lookup yields CDR1 LGHNT and CDR2 FRNRAP. The CDR3 sequence is 14 residues long. V was clipped by 7 bases and J by 10 bases; unmatched bases: 10. The CDR3 DNA follows: TGTGCTAGTGCCTTGGGACAGGGAGAGGGAAAACTGTTTTTT. This translates into CASALGQGEGKLFF.

The chain carries TRBV29-1 and TRBJ1-5, with D possibly TRBD1 on 5 matching bases. Germline V CDR1 and CDR2: SQVTM, ANQGSEA. V lost 5 bases to trimming and J lost 5 bases, with 13 bases between them. The CDR3 loop spans 13 amino acids. The CDR3 sequence: CSVSGGGDQPQHF. In DNA, the CDR3 is TGCAGCGTTTCAGGCGGGGGGGATCAGCCCCAGCATTTT.

This chain uses TRBV3-1 (or the pseudogene TRBV3-2) with TRBJ2-1; TRBD2 aligns across 14 bases. Losses at the gene ends were 3 bases for V and 8 bases for J; bases not matched to a gene: 0. CDR3 length: 14 amino acids. Germline V gene data show CDR1 as LGHDT and CDR2 as YNNKEL (reference sequence). CDR3 DNA: TGTGCCAGCAGCCAGGGACTAGCGGGAGATGAGCAGTTCTTC. This translates into CASSQGLAGDEQFF.

The V gene is TRBV10-3, the J gene TRBJ2-7; the match to TRBD2 covers 12 bases. Germline V gene lookup returns CDR1 ENHRY and CDR2 SYGVKD. The V segment lost 6 bases and the J segment 0 bases; nucleotides outside the gene matches: 3. The CDR3 runs 15 residues. CDR3 bases: TGTGCCATCAGCTCGACTAGCGGGAGCTCCTACGAGCAGTACTTC. Its translation: CAISSTSGSSYEQYF.